This T cell receptor (beta chain) was found in a study of OX40 agonist ivuxolimab in advanced cancers. Study-wide background: Therapy given before enrollment (anti-PD-1, anti-PD-L1 or anti-CTLA-4) was allowed, and roughly 42% had some.

About this clone itself: Its specificity is not known.

Only in-frame clones appear in the TCRdb table, and some are missing; sequencing was by immunoSEQ multiplex PCR. The data contain 70,000 to 80,000 clones, 87% of them singletons. Points from the study as a whole: Among the lowest peripheral clonal expansion occurred in 0.1-3.0 mg/kg partial responders.

The origin of this receptor is an adult with an advanced solid tumor such as melanoma, head and neck, liver or kidney cancer. The sequencing used CD4+ or CD8+ T cells sorted from blood, collected in a trial of the OX40 agonist ivuxolimab.

The CDR3 sequence: CASSLAPTGTPYNEQFF. CDR3 coding DNA: TGTGCCAGCAGTTTGGCCCCTACCGGGACACCTTACAATGAGCAGTTCTTC. The chain carries TRBV27 and TRBJ2-1; D perhaps matches TRBD1 (6 bases). The V end was cut by 3 bases, the J end by 4 bases, with 19 bases between. This CDR3 is built from 17 residues. Germline-derived CDR1 and CDR2 are MNHEY and SMNVEV (reference sequence).